Presented here are 32 T cell receptor beta chains from one specimen sequenced in a study of post-analysis software for immune sequencing data. Unique molecular identifiers featured in each of the TCR beta cDNA libraries. MiXCR, run by TCRdb on the PCR reads, gives a single entry per CDR3 protein. Of fewer than 850,000 distinct CDR3 sequences in the sample, roughly 30% were seen once. The antigens of these receptors remain unknown. Broader study findings: The five TRBV segments detected at higher frequency in patients than in controls included TRBV5-6, TRBV5-1 and TRBV20-1.

Sequencing used blood. The source is a girl aged 10 to 17 with multiple sclerosis.

The gene calls are TRBV7-9 and TRBJ1-1, with D maybe TRBD1 (5 bases). CDR3 length: 13 residues. Germline CDR1 is SEHNR and CDR2 is FQNEAQ (reference sequence). Trimming took 5 bases from V and 3 from J, leaving 10 bases between them. The CDR3 DNA reads as TGTGCCAGCAGCGCCCGACAGTACACTGAAGCTTTCTTT. Protein sequence: CASSARQYTEAFF. The variable domain in full, with the rest retrieved from reference TRBV7-9 and TRBJ1-1, is DTGVSQNPRHKITKRGQNVTFRCDPISEHNRLYWYRQTLGQGPEFLTYFQNEAQLEKSRLLSDRFSAERPKGSFSTLEIQRTEQGDSAMYLCASSARQYTEAFFGQGTRLTVV.

The chain is built from TRBV7-9 and TRBJ1-5, with TRBD1 matching over 7 bases. V gave up 5 bases and J gave up 9 bases; unmatched junction bases: 16. Per germline, CDR1 SEHNR and CDR2 FQNEAQ (reference sequence). The CDR3 spans 16 residues. CDR3 DNA: TGTGCCAGCAGCCCCGGACAGGACCTGGAAGGCGGGCCCCAGCATTTT. This sequence encodes CASSPGQDLEGGPQHF.

This clonotype was seen a few times. The rearrangement joins TRBV20-1 to TRBJ2-1; 10 bases line up with TRBD1. Germline V gene data show CDR1 as DFQATT and CDR2 as SNEGSKA (reference sequence). CDR3 size: 14 residues. V lost 0 bases to trimming and J lost 10 bases; unmatched junction nucleotides: 6. The CDR3 region is CSARDDRGLYEQFF. The CDR3 DNA reads as TGCAGTGCTAGAGACGACAGGGGGCTCTACGAGCAGTTCTTC.

This chain links TRBV3-1 with TRBJ2-5; D perhaps matches TRBD2 (5 bases). The germline gives CDR1 LGHDT, CDR2 YNNKEL (reference sequence). This CDR3 region has 13 residues. Trimming pared 8 bases from V and 5 bases from J, leaving 15 bases between. CDR3 amino acids: CASLGGLRETQYF. CDR3 DNA sequence: TGTGCCAGCTTAGGAGGACTGCGGGAGACCCAGTACTTC.

This clonotype turned up a few times. The rearrangement joins TRBV20-1 to TRBJ2-3; maybe TRBD1 (6 bases). The CDR3 has 16 amino acids. Germline V CDR1 and CDR2: DFQATT, SNEGSKA (reference sequence). V lost 0 bases, J lost 0 bases, and 13 bases lay in between. This chain's CDR3 is CSARDPDSDSTDTQYF. The CDR3 bases are TGCAGTGCTAGAGACCCGGACAGCGATAGCACAGATACGCAGTATTTT.

The chain is built from TRBV5-1 and TRBJ2-3, with D perhaps TRBD2 (6 bases). The CDR3 consists of 15 residues. Trimming took off 10 bases at V and 0 bases at J, with 18 bases between the two ends. Per germline, CDR1 SGHRS and CDR2 YFSETQ. This CDR3 reads CAARRGTTSTDTQYF. Written as DNA, the CDR3 is TGCGCCGCGAGGCGGGGTACCACGAGCACAGATACGCAGTATTTT. Drawing the rest from reference TRBV5-1 and TRBJ2-3, the complete variable domain is KAGVTQTPRYLIKTRGQQVTLSCSPISGHRSVSWYQQTPGQGLQFLFEYFSETQRNKGNFPGRFSGRQFSNSRSEMNVSTLELGDSALYLCAARRGTTSTDTQYFGPGTRLTVL.

The gene calls are TRBV4-3 and TRBJ1-5; 12 bases match TRBD1. CDR1 and CDR2 from the germline V gene are LGHNA and YSLEER. This CDR3 contains 18 residues. The V and J ends lost 0 bases and 1 base, in that order; junction bases with no gene match: 4. The CDR3 DNA follows: TGCGCCAGCAGCCAAGATTGGGACAGGGGGCTGAGCAATCAGCCCCAGCATTTT. It specifies CASSQDWDRGLSNQPQHF.

This clonotype turned up a few times. The chain employs TRBV15 and TRBJ1-2; a weak D match, TRBD1 (6 bases). Germline V gene lookup returns CDR1 LNHNV and CDR2 YYDKDF (reference sequence). The CDR3 spans 17 residues. V was pared by 3 bases and J by 4 bases, with 21 bases between. The CDR3 nucleotides are TGTGCCACCAGCAGTGGTCAAGGCGTCGGGGGCGGCTATGGCTACACCTTC. Translation: CATSSGQGVGGGYGYTF.

Of note for this clonotype: A much larger clone lies one base from this, so it may be a read error. The V gene is TRBV29-1, the J gene TRBJ2-1; 12 bases fit TRBD2. This CDR3 is built from 14 residues. The germline V gene encodes CDR1 SQVTM and CDR2 ANQGSEA. After removal of 1 base from V and 12 bases from J, the junction contained 7 bases not matched to a gene. The CDR3 coding sequence is TGCAGCGTTGAAGGCCTAGCGGGAGGGGGTGGGCAGTTCTTC. This codes for CSVEGLAGGGGQFF.

The chain links TRBV9 to TRBJ2-3, with D possibly TRBD1 on 6 matching bases. Between the trimmed V and J ends, which lost 3 bases and 0 bases, there was a span of 14 bases. The length of the CDR3 is 16 residues. Germline V gene lookup returns CDR1 SGDLS and CDR2 YYNGEE. CDR3 sequence: CASSATSGHSTDTQYF. The CDR3, as DNA: TGTGCCAGCAGCGCCACCTCGGGACACAGCACAGATACGCAGTATTTT.

This clonotype has only a few counts. The V call is TRBV5-1, the J call TRBJ2-5, with TRBD1 matching 9 bases. CDR3 length equals 16 residues. V shed 1 base and J 4 bases; nucleotides not matched to a gene: 8. Germline CDR1 reads SGHRS; CDR2 reads YFSETQ. The CDR3 protein is CASSLRTGGVRETQYF. The CDR3 coding sequence is TGCGCCAGCAGCTTGAGAACAGGGGGCGTGCGAGAGACCCAGTACTTC.

This clonotype turned up a few times. The chain couples TRBV20-1 to TRBJ2-5, with 8 bases fitting TRBD1. The trim removed 5 bases at V and 2 bases at J, leaving 10 bases unmatched. The CDR3 contains 15 residues. Germline-derived CDR1 and CDR2 are DFQATT and SNEGSKA (reference sequence). The CDR3, as DNA: TGCAGTGCTCCTATACCGGGACAGGTACAAGAGACCCAGTACTTC. As protein: CSAPIPGQVQETQYF.

J is TRBJ2-2 and V is TRBV7-2; 8 bases agree with TRBD1. The CDR3 covers 16 residues. Germline assignment: CDR1 SGHTA and CDR2 FQGNSA. The V segment lost 5 bases and the J segment 3 bases; nucleotides outside the gene matches: 8. The CDR3 nucleotides read TGTGCCAGCAGCCTCCGGACAGGGTCGGACACCGGGGAGCTGTTTTTT. Translated, it gives CASSLRTGSDTGELFF.

In its sample, this clonotype was seen a few times. V and J are TRBV29-1 and TRBJ2-5; D call uncertain. Trimming shortened V by 4 bases and J by 4 bases, and 10 bases separated the two germline ends. This CDR3 contains 12 residues. The germline V gene has CDR1 SQVTM and CDR2 ANQGSEA. CDR3 DNA sequence: TGCAGCGTTGGGCTTGGTCCAGAGACCCAGTACTTC. Protein product: CSVGLGPETQYF.

This clonotype has only a few counts. This sequence joins TRBV20-1 and TRBJ1-2; 9 bases map to TRBD1. This CDR3 is 16 amino acids long. The V segment lost 6 bases and the J segment 4 bases; nucleotides outside the gene matches: 15. Germline V lookup: CDR1 DFQATT, CDR2 SNEGSKA (reference sequence). The CDR3 DNA is TGCAGTGCGACCGCAACCGGGACAGGGTTCCCCTATGGCTACACCTTC. Protein product: CSATATGTGFPYGYTF.

This clonotype was seen only a few times. This chain links TRBV5-1 with TRBJ1-1, with TRBD1 as a possible D gene (5 bases). Trimming pared 3 bases from V and 9 bases from J, leaving 15 bases between. The CDR3 totals 13 residues. Germline CDR1 and CDR2: SGHRS and YFSETQ. The CDR3 spells CASSSDVGGQAFF. CDR3 bases: TGCGCCAGCAGCTCCGACGTGGGGGGACAAGCTTTCTTT.

The chain is built from TRBV27 and TRBJ2-3; 10 nucleotides agree with TRBD1. The J segment lost 1 base and the V segment lost 1 base, leaving 5 bases of the junction unmatched. This CDR3 region has 17 residues. Germline V lookup: CDR1 MNHEY, CDR2 SMNVEV (reference sequence). CDR3 loop: CASSLLETGGGTDTQYF. The CDR3 DNA reads TGTGCCAGCAGTTTATTGGAGACAGGGGGCGGCACAGATACGCAGTATTTT.

The gene calls are TRBV3-1 and TRBJ2-7, with TRBD2 matching 7 bases. The V gene's germline CDR1 is LGHDT and CDR2 YNNKEL (reference sequence). The CDR3 length is 15 residues. V lost 1 base, J lost 3 bases, and 6 bases stayed unmatched. CDR3 in DNA: TGTGCCAGCAGCCAAGGCGGACTAGAGGTCTACGAGCAGTACTTC. It is translated as CASSQGGLEVYEQYF.

This clonotype was counted only a few times. CDR3 protein: CASSFGFSYEQYF. Here the CDR3 DNA reads TGCGCCAGCAGCTTTGGTTTCTCCTACGAGCAGTACTTC. The V and J genes are TRBV5-1 and TRBJ2-7; no clear D gene. Germline-derived CDR1 and CDR2 are SGHRS and YFSETQ. V lost 2 bases and J 0 bases, leaving 6 bases between the germline ends. This CDR3 comprises 13 residues.

Of note for this clonotype: A read error may be the cause here, since a much bigger clone is one base away. V and J are TRBV29-1 and TRBJ2-3; D gene unclear. The CDR3 spans 10 residues. Per the germline V gene, CDR1 is SQVTM and CDR2 is ANQGSEA. Trimming took 7 bases from V and 7 from J, leaving 9 bases between them. The CDR3 spells CSAIWNTQYF. In nucleotides, the CDR3 is TGCAGCGCAATTTGGAATACGCAGTATTTT.

There are a few counts of this clonotype. The CDR3 DNA is TGCAGTGCGGAGGGACTAGATAGCTCCTACAATGAGCAGTTCTTC. This sequence encodes CSAEGLDSSYNEQFF. This chain uses TRBV20-1 with TRBJ2-1, with 8 positions matching TRBD2. The CDR3 is 15 amino acids. Trimming at V came to 6 bases and at J to 0 bases, leaving 7 bases not matched to a gene. Germline lookup yields CDR1 DFQATT and CDR2 SNEGSKA (reference sequence).

This rearrangement joins TRBV7-2 to TRBJ2-5, with D possibly matching TRBD2 (5 bases). The CDR3 runs to 15 residues. Germline V gives CDR1 SGHTA, CDR2 FQGNSA. The ends were cut back, 2 bases at V and 3 bases at J, with 13 bases in the middle. The CDR3 nucleotides read TGTGCCAGCAGCTTATCCTGGGTGAGGGAAGAGACCCAGTACTTC. Translation gives CASSLSWVREETQYF.

This sequence joins TRBV7-9 and TRBJ2-1; the D gene is possibly TRBD2 (6 bases). Trimming shortened V by 1 base and J by 8 bases, and 18 bases separated the two germline ends. CDR1 and CDR2 (germline): SEHNR, FQNEAQ (reference sequence). The CDR3 spans 16 residues. The CDR3 loop is CASSLGPGVSFHEQFF. The CDR3 DNA sequence: TGTGCCAGCAGCTTAGGACCGGGGGTCTCCTTCCATGAGCAGTTCTTC.

Concerning this clonotype itself: At one boundary the junction diverges from the germline segment, which might be a read error. V gene TRBV29-1 combines with J gene TRBJ2-5; D gene unclear. The CDR3 covers 13 residues. Looked up from germline, CDR1 is SQVTM and CDR2 is ANQGSEA. CDR3: CSVGVAVGEAQYF. The CDR3 DNA reads as TGCAGCGTTGGGGTAGCCGTCGGAGAGGCCCAGTACTTC.

The rearrangement uses TRBV6-2 or TRBV6-3 and TRBJ2-7, with D perhaps TRBD1 (6 bases). The CDR3 sequence is 16 residues long. Trimming removed 8 bases from V and 2 bases from J, with 22 bases in between. CDR1 is MNHEY, CDR2 SVGEGT, per germline. The CDR3 is CASLNEQGRIPYEQYF. The CDR3 DNA reads TGTGCCAGCCTAAACGAACAGGGAAGGATTCCCTACGAGCAGTACTTC.

A note on this clonotype: The junction differs from germline at one of its ends, possibly a read error. The chain employs TRBV28 and TRBJ2-5; 8 nucleotides agree with TRBD2. The germline V gene has CDR1 MDHEN and CDR2 SYDVKM. CDR3 length: 14 residues. Here the CDR3 reads CASSDPGGQETRYF. CDR3 sequence (DNA): TGTGCCAGCAGCGACCCGGGGGGGCAAGAGACCCGGTACTTC.

The chain has TRBV4-3 and TRBJ2-7; no definite D call. Trimming left V 4 bases short and J 1 base short, with 11 bases between. CDR3 length: 14 residues. Germline CDR1 and CDR2: LGHNA and YSLEER. CDR3 DNA sequence: TGCGCCAGCAGCCCTATGGGTACGTCCTACGAGCAGTACTTC. Translated: CASSPMGTSYEQYF.

The rearrangement links TRBV20-1 to TRBJ1-4; D is ambiguous. The CDR3 has 14 residues. Germline CDR1 DFQATT, CDR2 SNEGSKA (reference sequence). Trimming shortened V by 4 bases and J by 0 bases, and 9 bases separated the two germline ends. In nucleotides, the CDR3 is TGCAGTGCTAAAGACCCAGCAACTAATGAAAAACTGTTTTTT. Encoded protein: CSAKDPATNEKLFF.

The chain joins TRBV14 to TRBJ1-2, with D uncertain. Trimming pared 1 base from V and 4 bases from J, leaving 7 bases between. The germline CDR1 and CDR2 sequences are SGHDN and FVKESK. The CDR3 runs 13 residues. The CDR3 nucleotides are TGTGCCAGCAGCCAAGGGCACCTCTATGGCTACACCTTC. This translates into CASSQGHLYGYTF.

The rearrangement uses TRBV5-1 and TRBJ2-3; maybe TRBD2 (6 bases). CDR1 is SGHRS and CDR2 is YFSETQ in the germline V gene. V shed 4 bases and J shed 2 bases, with 11 bases lying between them. The CDR3 is 14 amino acids. The CDR3 bases are TGCGCCAGCAGCGACGGCGGGACCACAGATACGCAGTATTTT. Translating gives CASSDGGTTDTQYF.

The chain has TRBV28 and TRBJ2-7; the match to TRBD1 covers 7 bases. The CDR3 runs to 13 residues. In germline, CDR1 is MDHEN, CDR2 SYDVKM. V gave up 3 bases and J gave up 5 bases; unmatched junction bases: 4. The CDR3 DNA sequence: TGTGCCAGCAGTTTCCGGACAGGCGACGAGCAGTACTTC. Its translation: CASSFRTGDEQYF.

This clonotype was seen just once. V gene TRBV14 combines with J gene TRBJ1-5; 10 positions match TRBD1. J lost 4 bases, V lost 3 bases, and 3 bases had no gene match. This CDR3 has 15 residues. Germline V gene sequence: CDR1 SGHDN, CDR2 FVKESK. The CDR3 nucleotides are TGTGCCAGCAGCCAGGGACAGGGGAAAAATCAGCCCCAGCATTTT. Residues: CASSQGQGKNQPQHF.